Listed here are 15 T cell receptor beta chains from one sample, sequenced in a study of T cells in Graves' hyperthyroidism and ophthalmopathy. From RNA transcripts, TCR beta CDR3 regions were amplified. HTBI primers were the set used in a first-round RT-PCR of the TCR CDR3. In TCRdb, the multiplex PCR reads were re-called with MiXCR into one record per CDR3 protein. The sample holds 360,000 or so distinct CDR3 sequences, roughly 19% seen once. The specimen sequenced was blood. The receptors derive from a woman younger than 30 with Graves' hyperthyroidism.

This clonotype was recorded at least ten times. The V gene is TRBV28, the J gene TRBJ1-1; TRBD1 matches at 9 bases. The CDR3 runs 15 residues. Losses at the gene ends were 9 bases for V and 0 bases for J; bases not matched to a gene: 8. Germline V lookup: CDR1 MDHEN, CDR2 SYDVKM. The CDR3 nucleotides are TGTGCCAGTTTGACAGGGGGAGCCTTGAACACTGAAGCTTTCTTT. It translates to CASLTGGALNTEAFF.

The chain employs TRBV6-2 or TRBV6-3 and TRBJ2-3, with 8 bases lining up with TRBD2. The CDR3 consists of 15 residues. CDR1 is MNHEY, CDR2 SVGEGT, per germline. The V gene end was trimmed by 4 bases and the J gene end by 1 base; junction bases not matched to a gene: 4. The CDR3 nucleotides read TGTGCCAGCAGTTTAGCGGGATCGCGCACAGATACGCAGTATTTT. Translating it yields CASSLAGSRTDTQYF.

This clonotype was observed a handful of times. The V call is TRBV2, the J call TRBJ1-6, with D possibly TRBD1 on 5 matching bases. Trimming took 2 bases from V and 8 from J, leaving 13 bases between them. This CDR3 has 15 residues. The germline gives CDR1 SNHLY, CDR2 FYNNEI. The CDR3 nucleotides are TGTGCCAGCAGTGAAAGGAGCCAGGGTGATTCACCCCTCCACTTT. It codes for CASSERSQGDSPLHF.

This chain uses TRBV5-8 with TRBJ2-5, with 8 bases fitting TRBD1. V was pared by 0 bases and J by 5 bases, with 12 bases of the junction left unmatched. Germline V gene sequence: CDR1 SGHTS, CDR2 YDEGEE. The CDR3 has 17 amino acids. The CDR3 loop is CASSLAVGQGARETQYF. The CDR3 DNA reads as TGTGCCAGCAGCTTGGCCGTAGGGCAGGGGGCTCGGGAGACCCAGTACTTC.

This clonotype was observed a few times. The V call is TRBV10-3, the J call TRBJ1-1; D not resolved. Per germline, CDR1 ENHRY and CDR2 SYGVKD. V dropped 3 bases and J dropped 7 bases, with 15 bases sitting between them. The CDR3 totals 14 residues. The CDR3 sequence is CAISDKVNGNEAFF. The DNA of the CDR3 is TGTGCCATCAGTGACAAGGTGAATGGGAATGAAGCTTTCTTT.

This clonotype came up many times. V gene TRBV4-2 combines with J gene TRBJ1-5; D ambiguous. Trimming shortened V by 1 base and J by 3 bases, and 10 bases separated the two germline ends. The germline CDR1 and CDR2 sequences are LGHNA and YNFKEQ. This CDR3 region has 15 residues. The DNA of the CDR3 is TGTGCCAGCAGCCAAGTGTTAGGGTACAATCAGCCCCAGCATTTT. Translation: CASSQVLGYNQPQHF.

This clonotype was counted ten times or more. The CDR3 DNA reads as TGTGCCAGCAGCTCCCCTGGGGTGAGGGAGACCCAGTACTTC. As protein: CASSSPGVRETQYF. The V gene is TRBV5-6, the J gene TRBJ2-5; D unresolved. V lost 3 bases and J 5 bases, leaving 14 bases between the germline ends. The CDR3 runs to 14 residues. The germline V gene encodes CDR1 SGHDT and CDR2 YYEEEE.

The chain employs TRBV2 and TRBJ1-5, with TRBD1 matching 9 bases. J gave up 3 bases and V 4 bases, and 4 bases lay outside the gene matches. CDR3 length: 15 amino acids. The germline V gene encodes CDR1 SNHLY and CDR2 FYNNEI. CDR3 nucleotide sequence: TGTGCCAGCAGTGGGGACAGGGCCTTCAATCAGCCCCAGCATTTT. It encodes CASSGDRAFNQPQHF.

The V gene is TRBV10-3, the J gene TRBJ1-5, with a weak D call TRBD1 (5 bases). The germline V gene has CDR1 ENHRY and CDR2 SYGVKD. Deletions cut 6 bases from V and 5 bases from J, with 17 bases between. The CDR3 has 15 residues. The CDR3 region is CAISPTGLGDQPQHF. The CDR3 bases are TGTGCCATCAGCCCCACGGGACTGGGGGATCAGCCCCAGCATTTT.

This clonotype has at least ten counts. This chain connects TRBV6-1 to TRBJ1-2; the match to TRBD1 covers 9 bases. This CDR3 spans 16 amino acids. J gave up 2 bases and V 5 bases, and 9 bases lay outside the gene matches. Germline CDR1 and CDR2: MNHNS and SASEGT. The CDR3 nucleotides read TGTGCCAGCAGTCCAAACCTCGGACAGGGGAACTATGGCTACACCTTC. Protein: CASSPNLGQGNYGYTF.

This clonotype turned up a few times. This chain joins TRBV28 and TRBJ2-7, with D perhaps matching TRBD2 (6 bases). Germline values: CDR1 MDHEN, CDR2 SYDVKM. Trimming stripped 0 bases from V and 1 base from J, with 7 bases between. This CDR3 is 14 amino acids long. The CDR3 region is CASSLWGGSYEQYF. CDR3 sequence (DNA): TGTGCCAGCAGTTTATGGGGGGGTTCCTACGAGCAGTACTTC.

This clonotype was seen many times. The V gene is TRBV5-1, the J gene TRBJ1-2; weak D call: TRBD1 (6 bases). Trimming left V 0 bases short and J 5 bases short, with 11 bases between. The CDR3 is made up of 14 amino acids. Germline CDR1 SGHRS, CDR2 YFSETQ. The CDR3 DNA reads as TGCGCCAGCAGCTTGGGGACAGACTATTATGGCTACACCTTC. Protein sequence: CASSLGTDYYGYTF.

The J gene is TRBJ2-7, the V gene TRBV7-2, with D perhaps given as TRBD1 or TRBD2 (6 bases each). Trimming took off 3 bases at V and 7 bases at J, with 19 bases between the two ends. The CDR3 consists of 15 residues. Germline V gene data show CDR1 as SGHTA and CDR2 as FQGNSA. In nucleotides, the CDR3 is TGTGCCAGCAGCTTGCACAGGGAGGCCGTCCGAGAGCAGTACTTC. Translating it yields CASSLHREAVREQYF.

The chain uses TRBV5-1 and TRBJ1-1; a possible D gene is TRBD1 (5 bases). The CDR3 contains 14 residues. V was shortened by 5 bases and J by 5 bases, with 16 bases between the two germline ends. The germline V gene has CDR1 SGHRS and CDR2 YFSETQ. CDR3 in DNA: TGCGCCAGCAGTTCGGGGCGGTTGGGGACTGAAGCTTTCTTT. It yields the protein CASSSGRLGTEAFF. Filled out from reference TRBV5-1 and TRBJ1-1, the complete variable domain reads KAGVTQTPRYLIKTRGQQVTLSCSPISGHRSVSWYQQTPGQGLQFLFEYFSETQRNKGNFPGRFSGRQFSNSRSEMNVSTLELGDSALYLCASSSGRLGTEAFFGQGTRLTVV.

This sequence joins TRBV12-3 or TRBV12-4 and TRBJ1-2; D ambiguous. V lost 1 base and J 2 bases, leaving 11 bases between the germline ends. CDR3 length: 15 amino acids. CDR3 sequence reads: CASSLGAGRNYGYTF. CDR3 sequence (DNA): TGTGCCAGCAGTTTAGGGGCGGGCAGGAACTATGGCTACACCTTC.